This record covers a single T cell receptor beta chain. The method was immunoSEQ multiplex PCR; TCRdb's version includes in-frame clones alone and lacks a portion of them. There are about 100,000 clones in the sample; about 90% occur only once, and approximately 5% lies in the top ten. These data come from a study of blood T cell repertoires in COVID-19. Seattle patient enrollment occurred during active infection, with longitudinal follow-up thereafter. Trimming took 5 bases from V and 4 from J; bases not matched to a gene: 5. CDR1 is LNHDA, CDR2 SQIVND, per germline (reference sequence). The CDR3 runs 14 residues.

The chain couples TRBV19 to TRBJ2-1; TRBD2 aligns across 7 bases. The sample was peripheral blood. The clonotype was recovered from a woman between 45 and 65 years old with COVID-19, enrolled during active disease. The CDR3: CASSLGRGYNEQFF. CDR3 sequence (DNA): TGTGCCAGTAGTCTGGGGAGGGGTTACAATGAGCAGTTCTTC.